This TCR beta chain is from a study of blood T cell repertoires in COVID-19. On the study more broadly: In each case, the material was cDNA or gDNA derived from T cells, B-cell-depleted T cells, or PBMCs.

The table came from immunoSEQ multiplex PCR; TCRdb's copy has only in-frame clones and leaves some out. The profile covers under 500,000 clones, with roughly 87% appearing a single time and about 2.1% taken by the ten largest. The CDR3 runs to 13 residues. Trimming took 7 bases from V and 4 from J, leaving 11 bases between them. Germline loops: CDR1 SNHLY, CDR2 FYNNEI. Enrolled through a virtual design, the participants were between roughly 18 and 89 years of age and came from under 30 US areas. Participant reports of clinical history set cohort assignment. V is TRBV2 and J is TRBJ2-4, with D possibly TRBD1 on 6 matching bases. Sample: PBMCs or T cells enriched from blood (not recorded which). This TCR was recovered from a woman between 18 and 29 years old with acute COVID-19. CDR3 in amino acids: CASTRDMKNIQYF. CDR3 DNA sequence: TGTGCCAGCACCCGGGACATGAAAAACATTCAGTACTTC.